Following are 13 T cell receptor beta chains from one sample sequenced in a study of radiotherapy plus CTLA-4 blockade in lung cancer. Assay: immunoSEQ multiplex PCR; the TCRdb copy retains only in-frame clones and omits some. Of 90,000 to 100,000 clones in the sample, 80% to 90% were seen once. The sequencing used peripheral blood, collected from a patient treated with radiotherapy plus ipilimumab. These TCRs come from a human donor with non-small cell lung cancer that progressed on radiotherapy plus ipilimumab.

This clone was picked up a small number of times. The chain has TRBV18 and TRBJ1-4; 7 positions agree with TRBD1. Per germline, CDR1 KGHSH and CDR2 LQKENI. This CDR3 spans 14 amino acids. The V gene end was trimmed by 2 bases and the J gene end by 7 bases; junction bases not matched to a gene: 4. The CDR3 loop is CASSPSTGTEKLFF. The CDR3, as DNA: TGTGCCAGCTCACCATCGACAGGGACTGAAAAACTGTTTTTT. The full variable domain, with the rest looked up from reference TRBV18 and TRBJ1-4, is NAGVMQNPRHLVRRRGQEARLRCSPMKGHSHVYWYRQLPEEGLKFMVYLQKENIIDESGMPKERFSAEFPKEGPSILRIQQVVRGDSAAYFCASSPSTGTEKLFFGSGTQLSVL.

Comment on this clone: Distinct nucleotide sequences in the sample also encode this CDR3. This chain uses TRBV18 with TRBJ1-1; D not resolved. Trimming cost V 2 bases and J 0 bases, with 4 bases left between them. The CDR3 runs to 13 residues. Germline V gene sequence: CDR1 KGHSH, CDR2 LQKENI. In DNA form, the CDR3 reads TGTGCCAGCTCACCAGGGGTGAACACTGAAGCTTTCTTT. Translating it yields CASSPGVNTEAFF.

This chain uses TRBV29-1 with TRBJ2-7; 7 bases line up with TRBD1. CDR1 and CDR2 from the germline V gene are SQVTM and ANQGSEA. The CDR3 is made up of 12 amino acids. With 4 bases clipped from V and 2 bases from J, the junction kept 2 bases outside the gene matches. CDR3: CSVGGGPYEQYF. DNA of the CDR3: TGCAGCGTTGGAGGGGGCCCCTACGAGCAGTACTTC.

This clone occurred once. V usage is TRBV13 and J usage is TRBJ2-2; D might be TRBD2 (5 bases). The V gene's germline CDR1 is PRHDT and CDR2 FYEKMQ (reference sequence). The length of the CDR3 is 15 residues. V was trimmed by 1 base and J by 6 bases, leaving 12 bases between them. The CDR3 loop reads CASSLVRGGSGELFF. CDR3 sequence (DNA): TGTGCCAGCAGCTTAGTCCGGGGTGGGTCCGGGGAGCTGTTTTTT.

The rearrangement joins TRBV19 to TRBJ1-2; 8 nucleotides line up with TRBD1. The V segment lost 8 bases and the J segment 2 bases; nucleotides outside the gene matches: 7. The CDR3 covers 14 residues. Germline V gene data show CDR1 as LNHDA and CDR2 as SQIVND (reference sequence). As DNA, the CDR3 is TGTGCCAGTCAACGACAGGGGTCCAACTATGGCTACACCTTC. Translation gives CASQRQGSNYGYTF. Full variable domain (remainder filled in from reference TRBV19 and TRBJ1-2): DGGITQSPKYLFRKEGQNVTLSCEQNLNHDAMYWYRQDPGQGLRLIYYSQIVNDFQKGDIAEGYSVSREKKESFPLTVTSAQKNPTAFYLCASQRQGSNYGYTFGSGTRLTVV.

The chain employs TRBV19 and TRBJ2-1; D may match TRBD1 or TRBD2 (5 bases each). This CDR3 comprises 14 residues. Trimming shortened V by 4 bases and J by 7 bases, and 14 bases separated the two germline ends. The germline V gene has CDR1 LNHDA and CDR2 SQIVND (reference sequence). CDR3 DNA sequence: TGTGCCAGTAGTACCCCAGGGACGAAGAATGAGCAGTTCTTC. It yields the protein CASSTPGTKNEQFF.

The chain has TRBV6-6 and TRBJ2-2; D is possibly TRBD2 (5 bases). Trimming cost V 8 bases and J 1 base, with 5 bases left between them. CDR1 is MNHNY, CDR2 SVGAGI, per germline (reference sequence). The length of the CDR3 is 12 residues. The CDR3 spells CASGRNTGELFF. CDR3 coding DNA: TGTGCCAGCGGGAGGAACACCGGGGAGCTGTTTTTT.

The V and J genes are TRBV7-9 and TRBJ2-7; 7 bases align to TRBD2. V dropped 4 bases and J dropped 3; count of bases not matched to a gene: 9. Per germline, CDR1 SEHNR and CDR2 FQNEAQ (reference sequence). The length of the CDR3 is 15 residues. The CDR3 protein is CASSYDTSADYEQYF. The CDR3 DNA is TGTGCCAGCAGCTACGATACTAGCGCCGACTACGAGCAGTACTTC.

The rearrangement uses TRBV4-1 and TRBJ2-7; TRBD2 agrees at 11 bases. CDR3 length equals 15 residues. Germline CDR1 is MGHRA and CDR2 is YSYEKL. After removal of 5 bases from V and 3 bases from J, the junction contained 6 bases not matched to a gene. This CDR3 is CASSGLAGGVYEQYF. The CDR3, as DNA: TGCGCCAGCAGCGGGCTAGCGGGAGGCGTCTACGAGCAGTACTTC.

The V gene is TRBV19, the J gene TRBJ1-4; 10 bases align to TRBD1. The V gene's germline CDR1 is LNHDA and CDR2 SQIVND (reference sequence). V dropped 8 bases and J dropped 2; count of bases not matched to a gene: 5. CDR3 length: 15 amino acids. CDR3 DNA sequence: TGTGCCAGTGGGACAGGGGTGGCGACTAATGAAAAACTGTTTTTT. This sequence encodes CASGTGVATNEKLFF.

The V and J genes are TRBV6-5 and TRBJ1-5; 7 bases fit TRBD1. The CDR3 contains 13 residues. Per germline, CDR1 MNHEY and CDR2 SVGAGI. J gave up 5 bases and V 7 bases, and 5 bases lay outside the gene matches. The CDR3 DNA follows: TGTGCCAGCACTCCAGGGGGAGATCAGCCCCAGCATTTT. It is translated as CASTPGGDQPQHF.

V is TRBV18 and J is TRBJ2-1; tentative D call: TRBD1 (5 bases). Germline CDR1 reads KGHSH; CDR2 reads LQKENI. Trimming cost V 6 bases and J 3 bases, with 15 bases left between them. CDR3 length: 15 residues. This CDR3 reads CASSQGVLDYNEQFF. The CDR3 DNA reads as TGTGCCAGCTCTCAGGGCGTATTGGACTACAATGAGCAGTTCTTC.

The chain uses TRBV7-3 and TRBJ2-3, with 9 positions matching TRBD2. This CDR3 is 16 amino acids long. The J segment lost 4 bases and the V segment lost 3 bases, leaving 8 bases of the junction unmatched. The germline CDR1 and CDR2 sequences are SGHTA and FQGTGA. The CDR3 sequence is CASSLGSGRTADTQYF. CDR3 bases: TGTGCCAGCAGCTTGGGTAGCGGGAGAACCGCAGATACGCAGTATTTT.